The next 8 T cell receptor beta chains were all read from a single sample in a study of vaccination and CD4 T cells after COVID-19. What these receptors recognize is not known. Sequenced with the Oncomine TCR Beta short-read assay was DNA taken from cultured CD4+ T cells. MiXCR was run by TCRdb on the PCR reads, yielding one entry per CDR3 protein. The sample gives roughly 16,000 distinct CDR3 sequences, approximately 63% of which show up once; 12% is in the top ten. Regarding treatment: approximately 10-day PBMC culture with coronavirus spike peptide pools or control peptides (ViraFEST assay). Sequences were obtained from CD4+ T cells from blood, cultured in vitro. Receptors were obtained from a human donor who had recovered from COVID-19.

The table lists this clonotype with a few counts. This rearrangement joins TRBV10-3 to TRBJ2-2; 10 bases agree with TRBD1. The CDR3 spans 15 residues. V lost 8 bases to trimming and J lost 4 bases; unmatched junction nucleotides: 7. Germline CDR1 ENHRY, CDR2 SYGVKD. CDR3 nucleotide sequence: TGTGCCATCGGATCCGGGACAGGGGTCACCGGGGAGCTGTTTTTT. As protein: CAIGSGTGVTGELFF.

CDR3 DNA sequence: TGCGCCAGCAGCCCTAGTAGGGACAGACGAGAGACCCAGTACTTC. Protein product: CASSPSRDRRETQYF. V gene TRBV5-1 combines with J gene TRBJ2-5; TRBD1 agrees at 7 bases. V gave up 4 bases and J gave up 4 bases; unmatched junction bases: 10. The CDR3 extends over 15 amino acids. The germline V gene encodes CDR1 SGHRS and CDR2 YFSETQ. The full variable domain, completed using reference TRBV5-1 and TRBJ2-5, is KAGVTQTPRYLIKTRGQQVTLSCSPISGHRSVSWYQQTPGQGLQFLFEYFSETQRNKGNFPGRFSGRQFSNSRSEMNVSTLELGDSALYLCASSPSRDRRETQYFGPGTRLLVL.

The rearrangement joins TRBV20-1 to TRBJ1-2; D might be TRBD1 (5 bases). The V gene's germline CDR1 is DFQATT and CDR2 SNEGSKA (reference sequence). The ends were cut back, 3 bases at V and 2 bases at J, with 10 bases in the middle. This CDR3 region has 13 residues. The CDR3: CSASATENYGYTF. The CDR3 region has the DNA TGCAGTGCTAGTGCGACAGAAAACTATGGCTACACCTTC.

This chain links TRBV24-1 with TRBJ2-7; weak D call: TRBD1 (6 bases). V lost 1 base, J lost 7 bases, and 25 bases lay in between. Germline CDR1 KGHDR, CDR2 SFDVKD. This CDR3 is 18 amino acids long. The CDR3 loop is CATSDLRDRQAGPGEQYF. The CDR3 coding sequence is TGTGCCACCAGTGATTTAAGGGACCGACAGGCCGGTCCGGGGGAGCAGTACTTC.

The sample holds a few counts of this clonotype. The chain recombines TRBV11-3 with TRBJ2-1; no firm D call. Trimming cost V 0 bases and J 0 bases, with 9 bases left between them. The germline CDR1 and CDR2 sequences are SGHNT and YENEEA. The CDR3 totals 16 residues. The CDR3 DNA follows: TGTGCCAGCAGCTTAGAGGCTTTCAGCTCCTACAATGAGCAGTTCTTC. Amino acid sequence: CASSLEAFSSYNEQFF.

This clonotype was seen more than once but under ten times. The chain employs TRBV27 and TRBJ2-3, with 8 bases that match TRBD1. Unmatched junction bases numbered 8, after V lost 4 bases and J lost 2 bases. The CDR3 contains 16 residues. The V gene's germline CDR1 is MNHEY and CDR2 SMNVEV (reference sequence). The CDR3 coding sequence is TGTGCCAGCAGTTATGGACAGGGTTATCACACAGATACGCAGTATTTT. This codes for CASSYGQGYHTDTQYF.

This clonotype showed up just a few times. The chain has TRBV6-5 and TRBJ1-2; 8 nucleotides match TRBD1. The CDR3 is made up of 11 amino acids. V gave up 4 bases and J gave up 8 bases; unmatched junction bases: 0. Germline values: CDR1 MNHEY, CDR2 SVGAGI. In DNA form, the CDR3 reads TGTGCCAGCAGTTCAGGGGGCGGCTACACCTTC. Translation: CASSSGGGYTF.

The gene calls are TRBV20-1 and TRBJ2-7; D is undetermined. With 6 bases removed from V and 5 bases from J, the gap between germline ends came to 11 bases. Germline CDR1 and CDR2: DFQATT and SNEGSKA (reference sequence). The CDR3 runs 11 residues. The DNA for the CDR3 is TGCAGTGCCCCCTCAACCCACGAGCAGTACTTC. This codes for CSAPSTHEQYF.